A single TCR beta chain is shown here with its context. Its antigen is unknown. Making use of molecular barcodes, quantitative 5'-RACE generated TCR beta libraries. MiXCR, applied by TCRdb to the 5' RACE reads, yields one record per CDR3 protein. The sample comprises 180,000 or so distinct CDR3 sequences, around a tenth of which are singletons, and about 27% rests with the top ten. This entry belongs to a study of CD8 T cells in ankylosing spondylitis. Overall study results and limits: Disease-linked clones reportedly showed significant enrichment in matched ankylosing spondylitis synovial fluid. CD8+ by phenotype, disease-linked clones were relatively rare in peripheral blood. One TCR beta motif, made up of 7 or 8 highly homologous variants, appeared characteristic of ankylosing spondylitis blood.

Trimming removed 3 bases at V and 7 bases at J, with 6 bases between. The CDR3 is 11 residues long. The V gene's germline CDR1 is SEHNR and CDR2 FQNEAQ (reference sequence). The TCR originated in a male donor with ankylosing spondylitis or in good health (not recorded which). The specimen was blood, either unsorted or a sorted T cell fraction (not recorded which). V usage is TRBV7-9 and J usage is TRBJ2-5; D gene unclear. The CDR3 loop reads CASSFDWTQYF. CDR3 in DNA: TGTGCCAGCAGCTTTGACTGGACCCAGTACTTC.